This is a list of T cell receptor beta chains from one sample in a study of PD-L1 blockade in urothelial cancer. The protocol was immunoSEQ multiplex PCR, while the TCRdb copy is restricted to in-frame clones and leaves out a portion. Among 41,000 or so clones listed, about 88% were seen once. Source: PBMCs, taken around atezolizumab (anti-PD-L1) treatment. Receptor source: a man in his 70s with urothelial cancer. Both conserved end residues are part of each CDR3. A D gene is named only where the DNA matches it firmly. Size tells how often a clone was seen (once, few, many) or the class of an expanded clone, and some rows leave it out.

v_call: TRBV27
d_call: TRBD2
j_call: TRBJ2-5
clone_size: -
cdr3_aa: CASSLFRLAGDETQYF
cdr3_nt: TGTGCCAGCAGTTTATTTAGGCTAGCGGGAGATGAGACCCAGTACTTC

v_call: TRBV28
d_call: TRBD2
j_call: TRBJ2-3
clone_size: -
cdr3_aa: CASSSHPISGGGRGTQYF
cdr3_nt: TGTGCCAGCAGTTCCCACCCAATTAGCGGGGGGGGGAGAGGAACGCAGTATTTT

v_call: TRBV10-1
d_call: -
j_call: TRBJ2-6
clone_size: -
cdr3_aa: CASSDEGSGANVLTF
cdr3_nt: TGCGCCAGCAGTGATGAGGGCTCTGGGGCCAACGTCCTGACTTTC

v_call: TRBV30
d_call: TRBD1
j_call: TRBJ1-4
clone_size: -
cdr3_aa: CAWSVQGAGKLFF
cdr3_nt: TGTGCCTGGAGTGTACAGGGGGCCGGAAAACTGTTTTTT

v_call: TRBV7-6
d_call: -
j_call: TRBJ1-1
clone_size: few
cdr3_aa: CASSLEQVPNTEAFF
cdr3_nt: TGTGCCAGCAGCTTGGAACAGGTCCCCAACACTGAAGCTTTCTTT

v_call: TRBV11-2
d_call: -
j_call: TRBJ2-7
clone_size: -
cdr3_aa: CASSLSFGVQYF
cdr3_nt: TGTGCCAGCAGCTTATCATTCGGGGTGCAGTACTTC

v_call: TRBV19
d_call: -
j_call: TRBJ1-2
clone_size: few
cdr3_aa: CASSIITGNYGYTF
cdr3_nt: TGTGCCAGTAGTATAATAACGGGAAACTATGGCTACACCTTC

v_call: TRBV4-1
d_call: TRBD1
j_call: TRBJ1-2
clone_size: -
cdr3_aa: CASSQDPGQSYGYTF
cdr3_nt: TGCGCCAGCAGCCAAGATCCGGGACAGAGCTATGGCTACACCTTC

v_call: TRBV4-2
d_call: TRBD1
j_call: TRBJ1-3
clone_size: -
cdr3_aa: CASSQGPTGTGGNTIYF
cdr3_nt: TGTGCCAGCAGCCAAGGGCCAACCGGGACAGGCGGAAACACCATATATTTT

v_call: TRBV6-1
d_call: -
j_call: TRBJ2-5
clone_size: -
cdr3_aa: CASSDAGETQYF
cdr3_nt: TGTGCCAGCAGTGACGCCGGAGAGACCCAGTACTTC

v_call: TRBV5-1
d_call: -
j_call: TRBJ2-7
clone_size: -
cdr3_aa: CASSPGYEQYF
cdr3_nt: TGCGCCAGCAGTCCGGGCTACGAGCAGTACTTC

v_call: TRBV19
d_call: TRBD1
j_call: TRBJ2-1
clone_size: -
cdr3_aa: CASSMGQLYNEQFF
cdr3_nt: TGTGCCAGTAGTATGGGACAGCTATACAATGAGCAGTTCTTC

v_call: TRBV6-1
d_call: -
j_call: TRBJ1-1
clone_size: few
cdr3_aa: CASSSPPDTEAFF
cdr3_nt: TGTGCCAGCAGTTCCCCTCCTGACACTGAAGCTTTCTTT

v_call: TRBV5-5
d_call: -
j_call: TRBJ2-7
clone_size: once
cdr3_aa: CASSLTPAAYEQYF
cdr3_nt: TGTGCCAGCAGCTTGACCCCGGCGGCCTACGAGCAGTACTTC

v_call: TRBV27
d_call: TRBD2
j_call: TRBJ2-2
clone_size: -
cdr3_aa: CASSLSSPRLAGVRVGELFF
cdr3_nt: TGTGCCAGCAGTTTATCGAGTCCTCGTCTAGCGGGAGTGCGCGTCGGGGAGCTGTTTTTT